Below, 31 T cell receptor beta chains from the same sample are listed, as sequenced in a study of T-cell memory formation after mild COVID-19. TCRdb called the 5' RACE reads again in MiXCR, with one record for every CDR3 protein. The sample consists of fewer than 700,000 distinct CDR3 sequences, 20% to 25% of them appearing once. Sequencing used PBMCs or a T cell subset sorted from them (not recorded which). These receptors all come from an adult woman who had mild COVID-19 (a few samples of this study predate the infection). Cell type and time point are not known.

This clonotype was picked up a small number of times. The gene calls are TRBV5-1 and TRBJ1-6; D is perhaps TRBD1 (6 bases). The CDR3 sequence is 14 residues long. Between the trimmed V and J ends, which lost 3 bases and 7 bases, there was a span of 11 bases. CDR1 and CDR2 from the germline V gene are SGHRS and YFSETQ. The CDR3 bases are TGCGCCAGCAGCTCCGGACAGAGAAATTCACCCCTCCACTTT. Translating it yields CASSSGQRNSPLHF. The full variable domain, its missing parts supplied by reference TRBV5-1 and TRBJ1-6, is KAGVTQTPRYLIKTRGQQVTLSCSPISGHRSVSWYQQTPGQGLQFLFEYFSETQRNKGNFPGRFSGRQFSNSRSEMNVSTLELGDSALYLCASSSGQRNSPLHFGNGTRLTVT.

The chain employs TRBV20-1 and TRBJ2-1; tentative D call: TRBD2 (6 bases). Trimming shortened V by 6 bases and J by 5 bases, and 17 bases separated the two germline ends. Germline loops: CDR1 DFQATT, CDR2 SNEGSKA (reference sequence). CDR3 length: 14 residues. The CDR3, as DNA: TGCAGTGCATCGGACTATAAGGGGCACAATGAGCAGTTCTTC. Translating gives CSASDYKGHNEQFF.

The gene calls are TRBV6-5 and TRBJ2-1, with 7 bases identical to TRBD1. J gave up 4 bases and V 2 bases, and 8 bases lay outside the gene matches. The length of the CDR3 is 16 residues. CDR1 and CDR2 (germline): MNHEY, SVGAGI. In DNA, the CDR3 is TGTGCCAGCAGTTACCGCGGCCAGGGGGTTTACAATGAGCAGTTCTTC. This gives the protein CASSYRGQGVYNEQFF.

There are a few counts of this clonotype. The chain couples TRBV6-2 or TRBV6-3 to TRBJ1-1; 9 bases line up with TRBD1. The trim removed 6 bases at V and 3 bases at J, leaving 5 bases unmatched. The CDR3 contains 14 residues. Looked up from germline, CDR1 is MNHEY and CDR2 is SVGEGT. The CDR3 DNA reads as TGTGCCAGCAGGTCACAGGGGGCGGACACTGAAGCTTTCTTT. It codes for CASRSQGADTEAFF.

The genes are TRBV5-1 and TRBJ1-1; D remains ambiguous. This CDR3 region has 15 residues. Germline V lookup: CDR1 SGHRS, CDR2 YFSETQ. V gave up 0 bases and J gave up 10 bases, with 19 bases separating them. In DNA, the CDR3 is TGCGCCAGCAGCTTGGGCCGAGCGAGCCCGGTAGGAGCTTTCTTT. Protein sequence: CASSLGRASPVGAFF.

The chain carries TRBV20-1 and TRBJ1-1; D is unclear. Trimming took off 4 bases at V and 0 bases at J, with 15 bases between the two ends. Germline V gene data show CDR1 as DFQATT and CDR2 as SNEGSKA (reference sequence). The CDR3 loop spans 15 amino acids. CDR3 loop: CSATQPKYMNTEAFF. CDR3 bases: TGCAGTGCTACTCAACCTAAGTACATGAACACTGAAGCTTTCTTT.

The CDR3 sequence: CASTSPGLGLAVGGEQYF. CDR3 coding DNA: TGTGCCAGCACCTCCCCAGGGCTGGGACTAGCGGTCGGAGGGGAGCAGTACTTC. This chain uses TRBV27 with TRBJ2-7; the match to TRBD2 covers 11 bases. In germline, CDR1 is MNHEY, CDR2 SMNVEV (reference sequence). V was pared by 7 bases and J by 7 bases, with 21 bases of the junction left unmatched. The CDR3 extends over 18 amino acids.

This clonotype was seen many times. V gene TRBV5-5 combines with J gene TRBJ1-1; D unresolved. Trimming took off 1 base at V and 1 base at J, with 8 bases between the two ends. Germline V CDR1 and CDR2: SGHKS, YYEKEE (reference sequence). This CDR3 comprises 14 residues. In nucleotides, the CDR3 is TGTGCCAGCAGCTTGTTGGTAGAGAACACTGAAGCTTTCTTT. Translation: CASSLLVENTEAFF.

This rearrangement joins TRBV7-2 to TRBJ1-6; a possible D gene is TRBD1 (6 bases). The CDR3 is 15 amino acids. Germline V gene lookup returns CDR1 SGHTA and CDR2 FQGNSA. The ends were cut back, 1 base at V and 10 bases at J, with 14 bases in the middle. The CDR3 DNA sequence: TGTGCCAGCAGCTTAGATTCCCAGGGGCAGTCACCCCTCCACTTT. Its translation: CASSLDSQGQSPLHF.

The chain combines TRBV6-5 with TRBJ2-7, with 9 bases matching TRBD2. V dropped 2 bases and J dropped 2; count of bases not matched to a gene: 4. The CDR3 spans 15 residues. Germline values: CDR1 MNHEY, CDR2 SVGAGI. The CDR3 nucleotides read TGTGCCAGCAGTTACGGGCTAGCGGGGACCTACGAGCAGTACTTC. Translated: CASSYGLAGTYEQYF.

This clonotype was seen a handful of times. V usage is TRBV5-6 and J usage is TRBJ2-5; D not resolved. The CDR3 has 13 residues. V was trimmed by 4 bases and J by 5 bases, leaving 12 bases between them. The germline CDR1 and CDR2 sequences are SGHDT and YYEEEE. This CDR3 reads CASSAQSLETQYF. CDR3 coding DNA: TGTGCCAGCAGCGCCCAGTCGTTGGAGACCCAGTACTTC.

The sample holds a few counts of this clonotype. The chain carries TRBV19 and TRBJ1-6, with D unclear. The V end lost 5 bases, the J end lost 3 bases, and 14 bases lay between the germline ends. CDR1 is LNHDA, CDR2 SQIVND, per germline (reference sequence). The CDR3 loop spans 16 amino acids. The CDR3 nucleotides are TGTGCCAGTAGTCCTGGGCACTCCAACTATAATTCACCCCTCCACTTT. Its translation is CASSPGHSNYNSPLHF.

The chain combines TRBV3-1 with TRBJ2-5, with unresolved D. The V gene's germline CDR1 is LGHDT and CDR2 YNNKEL (reference sequence). This CDR3 is 12 amino acids long. V shed 4 bases and J shed 13 bases, with 16 bases lying between them. The CDR3 sequence is CASSLSASLRYF. The CDR3 DNA follows: TGTGCCAGCAGCCTATCGGCTAGTTTACGGTACTTC.

This clonotype was seen a few times. The J gene is TRBJ1-2, the V gene TRBV12-3 or TRBV12-4; 8 bases line up with TRBD1. J lost 4 bases, V lost 3 bases, and 10 bases had no gene match. The CDR3 loop spans 16 amino acids. CDR3 nucleotide sequence: TGTGCCAGCAGTTTGGCCATTGGACAGGGCCTCTATGGCTACACCTTC. Translated, it gives CASSLAIGQGLYGYTF.

The sample holds many counts of this clonotype. The V call is TRBV7-8, the J call TRBJ2-7, with 14 bases fitting TRBD2. CDR1 and CDR2 from the germline V gene are SGHVS and FQNEAQ. The CDR3 extends over 14 amino acids. V lost 6 bases and J lost 5; bases outside the gene matches: 3. The CDR3 is CASSSGLAGDEQYF. As DNA, the CDR3 is TGTGCCAGCAGTTCGGGACTAGCGGGAGACGAGCAGTACTTC.

This sequence joins TRBV5-1 and TRBJ2-3; the D gene is possibly TRBD1 (6 bases). Per germline, CDR1 SGHRS and CDR2 YFSETQ. The CDR3 sequence is 18 residues long. Trimming stripped 0 bases from V and 1 base from J, with 18 bases between. The CDR3 region is CASSLAGTKGLGTDTQYF. The CDR3 DNA reads TGCGCCAGCAGCTTGGCGGGGACAAAGGGGCTGGGCACAGATACGCAGTATTTT. Variable domain in full (rest from reference TRBV5-1 and TRBJ2-3): KAGVTQTPRYLIKTRGQQVTLSCSPISGHRSVSWYQQTPGQGLQFLFEYFSETQRNKGNFPGRFSGRQFSNSRSEMNVSTLELGDSALYLCASSLAGTKGLGTDTQYFGPGTRLTVL.

This clonotype was detected a few times. J is TRBJ1-6 and V is TRBV5-6, with D unresolved. Germline CDR1 is SGHDT and CDR2 is YYEEEE. The CDR3 contains 15 residues. Deletions cut 4 bases from V and 8 bases from J, with 16 bases between. In DNA form, the CDR3 reads TGTGCCAGCAGCCCCCTACTTAGTGGGGATTCACCCCTCCACTTT. It specifies CASSPLLSGDSPLHF.

On this clonotype itself: One base away lies a much larger clone, so this may be a sequencing read error. The chain joins TRBV4-2 to TRBJ2-3; 9 positions agree with TRBD2. This CDR3 region has 16 residues. Germline V CDR1 and CDR2: LGHNA, YNFKEQ. Trimming removed 1 base from V and 3 bases from J; junction bases left unmatched: 5. The CDR3 here is CASSQASGVRTDTQYF. The CDR3 DNA reads as TGTGCCAGCAGCCAAGCTAGCGGGGTTAGAACAGATACGCAGTATTTT.

The chain combines TRBV27 with TRBJ2-1; the D gene is possibly TRBD2 (6 bases). V lost 7 bases and J lost 4, with 17 bases in between. The CDR3 runs 15 residues. In germline, CDR1 is MNHEY, CDR2 SMNVEV (reference sequence). DNA for the CDR3: TGTGCCAGCAACAGAGGGACTGTTCCTTACAATGAGCAGTTCTTC. It translates to CASNRGTVPYNEQFF.

The chain has TRBV5-6 and TRBJ1-2; TRBD1 might be the D (5 bases). The CDR3 consists of 14 residues. Germline V gene sequence: CDR1 SGHDT, CDR2 YYEEEE. V was shortened by 4 bases and J by 3 bases, with 13 bases between the two germline ends. The CDR3 region is CASSLGQAHYGYTF. DNA for the CDR3: TGTGCCAGCAGCCTAGGACAAGCCCACTATGGCTACACCTTC.

At least ten counts were recorded for this clonotype. The chain employs TRBV5-1 and TRBJ2-4; tentatively, D is TRBD2 (5 bases). CDR3 length equals 18 residues. CDR1 SGHRS and CDR2 YFSETQ come from the germline V gene. Trimming left V 4 bases short and J 0 bases short, with 20 bases between. The CDR3 DNA is TGCGCCAGCAGCCCCTCGGACGGGGTCCCCCTAGCCAAAAACATTCAGTACTTC. Its translation is CASSPSDGVPLAKNIQYF.

This clonotype occurred many times. The chain combines TRBV4-1 with TRBJ2-7; possibly TRBD1 for D (6 bases). The germline gives CDR1 MGHRA, CDR2 YSYEKL. The CDR3 spans 16 residues. V was clipped by 0 bases and J by 1 base, with 13 bases between them. The CDR3 is CASSQDLETGSYEQYF. In DNA, the CDR3 is TGCGCCAGCAGCCAAGATCTCGAGACAGGATCCTACGAGCAGTACTTC.

This chain joins TRBV20-1 and TRBJ2-1, with TRBD2 matching 7 bases. Trimming removed 1 base from V and 8 bases from J; junction bases left unmatched: 8. The germline CDR1 and CDR2 sequences are DFQATT and SNEGSKA (reference sequence). CDR3 length: 14 amino acids. The CDR3 DNA reads as TGCAGTGCTAGAGGTGGAAGGCGGGGGTATGAGCAGTTCTTC. This gives the protein CSARGGRRGYEQFF.

This clonotype was counted between two and nine times. The CDR3 DNA sequence: TGTGCCAGCAGCTTGCCGGGCAGGGTCGATCGAGAGCAGTTCTTC. Protein sequence: CASSLPGRVDREQFF. This chain links TRBV5-6 with TRBJ2-1; TRBD1 is a possible D gene (5 bases). Germline loops: CDR1 SGHDT, CDR2 YYEEEE. The CDR3 totals 15 residues. V was trimmed by 1 base and J by 10 bases, leaving 18 bases between them.

The CDR3 nucleotides are TGCGCCAGCAGCTTGCAGGGGGCCGGAGCTTTCTTT. Amino acid sequence: CASSLQGAGAFF. The gene calls are TRBV5-1 and TRBJ1-1; 8 bases map to TRBD1. Germline V gene data show CDR1 as SGHRS and CDR2 as YFSETQ. This CDR3 has 12 residues. V lost 1 base, J lost 10 bases, and 3 bases stayed unmatched.

The chain has TRBV7-8 and TRBJ2-7; D gene unclear. Germline V gene sequence: CDR1 SGHVS, CDR2 FQNEAQ. CDR3 length: 14 amino acids. The V gene lost 4 bases and the J gene lost 2 bases, with 12 bases spanning the gap. In nucleotides, the CDR3 is TGTGCCAGCAGCTCCATGGGGTTGGCCTACGAGCAGTACTTC. This translates into CASSSMGLAYEQYF. The complete variable domain, with remaining parts taken from reference TRBV7-8 and TRBJ2-7, reads GAGVSQSPRYKVAKRGQDVALRCDPISGHVSLFWYQQALGQGPEFLTYFQNEAQLDKSGLPSDRFFAERPEGSVSTLKIQRTQQEDSAVYLCASSSMGLAYEQYFGPGTRLTVT.

The rearrangement links TRBV24-1 to TRBJ2-1; 12 bases are shared with TRBD2. The CDR3 runs 17 residues. CDR1 KGHDR and CDR2 SFDVKD come from the germline V gene. V shed 1 base and J 8 bases; nucleotides not matched to a gene: 8. CDR3 nucleotides: TGTGCCACCAGTGATTTTTCGACTAGCGGGAGTGACGATGAGCAGTTCTTC. Protein sequence: CATSDFSTSGSDDEQFF.

The rearrangement uses TRBV18 and TRBJ2-1; 7 positions match TRBD2. Germline loops: CDR1 KGHSH, CDR2 LQKENI. The CDR3 runs to 16 residues. The V segment lost 6 bases and the J segment 4 bases; nucleotides outside the gene matches: 12. This CDR3 is CASSRAGTIAYNEQFF. Written as DNA, the CDR3 is TGTGCCAGCTCTCGGGCCGGGACTATCGCATACAATGAGCAGTTCTTC.

V gene TRBV20-1 combines with J gene TRBJ1-6, with TRBD1 identical over 8 bases. The V segment lost 0 bases and the J segment 7 bases; nucleotides outside the gene matches: 8. CDR3 size: 16 residues. CDR1 is DFQATT and CDR2 is SNEGSKA in the germline V gene (reference sequence). The CDR3 reads CSARDPGQAPNSPLHF. The CDR3 bases are TGCAGTGCTAGAGATCCGGGACAGGCACCCAATTCACCCCTCCACTTT.

The V and J genes are TRBV12-3 or TRBV12-4 and TRBJ1-1, with D possibly being TRBD1 (6 bases). V was shortened by 0 bases and J by 8 bases, with 10 bases between the two germline ends. The CDR3 totals 13 residues. The DNA of the CDR3 is TGTGCCAGCAGTTTAGCGGAGGGGGGAGAAGCTTTCTTT. It is translated as CASSLAEGGEAFF.

The CDR3 loop is CASSLRGRGLSGNTIYF. The DNA for the CDR3 is TGTGCCAGCAGTTTAAGAGGCCGCGGGCTCTCTGGAAACACCATATATTTT. The chain couples TRBV12-3 or TRBV12-4 to TRBJ1-3; D uncertain. Trimming stripped 2 bases from V and 0 bases from J, with 14 bases between. The CDR3 sequence is 17 residues long.